Listed below are T cell receptor beta chains from one sample, sequenced in a study of control samples from healthy donors and cancer patients. Repertoires were generated with immunoSEQ multiplex PCR, while TCRdb's copy carries only in-frame clones and drops some. The top ten hold 2% to 3% of the sample, which has 97,000 or so clones, about 92% seen once. Input material: blood. The receptors shown here come from a woman aged 18 to 35 in good health. Each CDR3 is given with its conserved first and last residue. Fields, in order: J gene, V gene, D gene, clone size, CDR3 protein, CDR3 DNA. A D gene is named only where the DNA matches it firmly. A clone size is listed for some rows: how often the clone was seen (once, few, many), or a class if it is expanded.

TRBJ1-2 | TRBV27 | NA | once | CASKSGAGFGYGYTF | TGTGCCAGCAAGTCGGGTGCCGGGTTCGGCTATGGCTACACCTTC
TRBJ2-3 | TRBV7-6 | TRBD1 | NA | CASSLGQGRGTDTQYF | TGTGCCAGCAGCCTCGGACAGGGCAGGGGCACAGATACGCAGTATTTT
TRBJ2-2 | TRBV5-4 | TRBD2 | NA | CASTSGTSGTGELFF | TGTGCCAGCACCTCCGGGACTAGCGGGACCGGGGAGCTGTTTTTT
TRBJ1-1 | TRBV6-5 | NA | NA | CASSPGGRAEAFF | TGTGCCAGCAGTCCCGGGGGGAGGGCTGAAGCTTTCTTT
TRBJ2-7 | TRBV4-2 | TRBD1 | once | CASSQAGTGEYEQYF | TGTGCCAGCAGCCAGGCCGGGACAGGAGAATACGAGCAGTACTTC
TRBJ2-7 | TRBV18 | TRBD1 | NA | CASSRDRSYEQYF | TGTGCCAGCTCCCGGGACAGATCCTACGAGCAGTACTTC
TRBJ2-5 | TRBV6-5 | NA | NA | CASRRNLETQYF | TGTGCCAGCAGACGGAACTTAGAGACCCAGTACTTC
TRBJ2-7 | TRBV18 | NA | NA | CASSQGAHEQYF | TGTGCCAGCTCACAGGGCGCCCACGAGCAGTACTTC
TRBJ2-7 | TRBV5-1 | TRBD2 | NA | CASSPVGKAGSFSYEQYF | TGCGCCAGCAGCCCGGTCGGGAAAGCGGGGTCCTTCTCCTACGAGCAGTACTTC
TRBJ2-7 | TRBV7-9 | TRBD2 | NA | CASSEPAAGVNEQYF | TGTGCCAGCAGCGAGCCGGCAGCGGGAGTAAACGAGCAGTACTTC
TRBJ2-3 | TRBV15 | TRBD2 | NA | CATSRPVPGLAGELDTQYF | TGTGCCACCAGCAGGCCCGTTCCGGGACTAGCGGGAGAGTTAGATACGCAGTATTTT
TRBJ2-5 | TRBV3-1/TRBV3-2 | NA | NA | CASSQDSRLGTQYF | TGTGCCAGCAGCCAAGATTCTCGGTTGGGGACCCAGTACTTC
TRBJ2-3 | TRBV6-4 | TRBD2 | once | CASSDLAGTSTDTQYF | TGTGCCAGCAGTGATTTAGCGGGAACTAGCACAGATACGCAGTATTTT
TRBJ2-2 | TRBV6-4 | NA | NA | CASSDSFTSTGELFF | TGTGCCAGCAGTGACTCTTTCACCTCCACCGGGGAGCTGTTTTTT
TRBJ1-2 | TRBV19 | TRBD1 | NA | CASSIPGGDYGYTF | TGTGCCAGTAGTATCCCAGGGGGCGACTATGGCTACACCTTC
TRBJ1-4 | TRBV11-2 | NA | NA | CASSFLGGATNEKLFF | TGTGCCAGCAGCTTTCTGGGAGGGGCAACTAATGAAAAACTGTTTTTT
TRBJ2-5 | TRBV9 | NA | NA | CASSVAGEVGAQYF | TGTGCCAGCAGCGTAGCTGGCGAGGTTGGAGCCCAGTACTTC
TRBJ1-1 | TRBV6-4 | TRBD1 | NA | CASRETGGGTEAFF | TGTGCCAGCAGGGAGACAGGGGGCGGTACTGAAGCTTTCTTT
TRBJ1-1 | TRBV7-9 | NA | NA | CASSFDGTEAFF | TGTGCCAGCAGCTTCGACGGCACTGAAGCTTTCTTT
TRBJ1-1 | TRBV7-9 | NA | few | CASSFGSSAEAFF | TGTGCCAGCAGCTTTGGGTCTTCCGCTGAAGCTTTCTTT
TRBJ1-1 | TRBV29-1 | NA | NA | CSVLVPEAFF | TGCAGCGTTCTTGTCCCTGAAGCTTTCTTT
TRBJ2-7 | TRBV9 | NA | NA | CASSVGGYEQYF | TGTGCCAGCAGCGTGGGGGGCTACGAGCAGTACTTC
TRBJ1-1 | TRBV28 | NA | once | CASSLGMGMNTEAFF | TGTGCCAGCAGTTTGGGCATGGGGATGAACACTGAAGCTTTCTTT
TRBJ1-6 | TRBV30 | NA | NA | CAWQGNSPLHF | TGTGCCTGGCAGGGTAATTCACCCCTCCACTTT
TRBJ1-1 | TRBV11-2 | NA | NA | CASSLGGLNTEAFF | TGTGCCAGCAGCTTGGGGGGTTTGAACACTGAAGCTTTCTTT
TRBJ1-2 | TRBV4-1 | NA | NA | CASRNVMEYGYTF | TGCGCCAGCAGGAATGTTATGGAGTATGGCTACACCTTC
TRBJ2-1 | TRBV7-7 | NA | NA | CASSTSDGHEQFF | TGTGCCAGCAGCACCTCCGACGGCCATGAGCAGTTCTTC
TRBJ1-5 | TRBV27 | NA | NA | CASSFQYNQPQHF | TGTGCCAGCAGTTTCCAATACAATCAGCCCCAGCATTTT
TRBJ2-1 | TRBV19 | NA | NA | CASSIDSTGPGNEQFF | TGTGCCAGTAGTATAGATAGTACAGGGCCGGGCAATGAGCAGTTCTTC
TRBJ1-1 | TRBV30 | NA | NA | CACGTENTEAFF | TGTGCCTGTGGGACCGAGAACACTGAAGCTTTCTTT
TRBJ2-3 | TRBV20-1 | NA | NA | CSASPDTQYF | TGCAGTGCTAGTCCAGATACGCAGTATTTT
TRBJ2-3 | TRBV7-8 | NA | NA | CASEPSTDTQYF | TGTGCCAGCGAACCAAGCACAGATACGCAGTATTTT
TRBJ1-5 | TRBV18 | NA | NA | CASSPRGAEGAQPQHF | TGTGCCAGCTCACCACGGGGGGCGGAGGGAGCTCAGCCCCAGCATTTT
TRBJ1-1 | TRBV6-5 | NA | NA | CASSWGENTEAFF | TGTGCCAGCAGCTGGGGGGAGAACACTGAAGCTTTCTTT
TRBJ1-5 | TRBV10-3 | TRBD1 | NA | CAISGDRDQPQHF | TGTGCCATCAGTGGGGACAGAGATCAGCCCCAGCATTTT
TRBJ1-5 | TRBV15 | TRBD1 | NA | CATSSIRPGQGYQPQHF | TGTGCCACCAGCAGTATAAGACCGGGACAGGGATATCAGCCCCAGCATTTT
TRBJ2-7 | TRBV27 | TRBD1 | NA | CASSTPTGDRGNPYEQYF | TGTGCCAGCAGTACGCCAACCGGGGACAGGGGGAATCCCTACGAGCAGTACTTC
TRBJ2-5 | TRBV6-6 | NA | once | CASSLTTGPQAGETQYF | TGTGCCAGCAGTCTTACTACCGGGCCTCAAGCGGGAGAGACCCAGTACTTC
TRBJ1-6 | TRBV6-5 | NA | NA | CASSYGTIGSPLHF | TGTGCCAGCAGTTACGGGACGATTGGTTCACCCCTCCACTTT
TRBJ1-1 | TRBV7-9 | NA | few | CASSVEGGTEAFF | TGTGCCAGCAGCGTCGAAGGGGGGACTGAAGCTTTCTTT
TRBJ2-1 | TRBV28 | NA | NA | CATVRGSGSNEQFF | TGTGCCACGGTTCGGGGGAGCGGAAGCAATGAGCAGTTCTTC
TRBJ1-2 | TRBV5-1 | NA | once | CASSLGLGVEDGYTF | TGCGCCAGCAGCTTGGGGCTGGGGGTGGAAGATGGCTACACCTTC
TRBJ2-3 | TRBV4-3 | NA | NA | CASSQGSDTQYF | TGCGCCAGCAGCCAAGGCTCAGATACGCAGTATTTT
TRBJ1-1 | TRBV12-3/TRBV12-4 | NA | NA | CASSLGVNTEAFF | TGTGCCAGCAGTTTAGGGGTGAACACTGAAGCTTTCTTT
TRBJ1-2 | TRBV5-4 | TRBD1 | NA | CASSATGDYYGYTF | TGTGCCAGCAGCGCAACAGGGGATTACTATGGCTACACCTTC
TRBJ1-2 | TRBV7-9 | NA | NA | CASSLVASEAYGYTF | TGTGCCAGCAGCTTAGTGGCTTCCGAGGCCTATGGCTACACCTTC
TRBJ1-1 | TRBV11-2 | NA | once | CASSLDLNTEAFF | TGTGCCAGCAGCTTAGATCTGAACACTGAAGCTTTCTTT
TRBJ2-3 | TRBV7-8 | NA | NA | CASSLAGGGIPDTQYF | TGTGCCAGCAGCTTAGCGGGGGGGGGCATCCCAGATACGCAGTATTTT
TRBJ2-3 | TRBV6-4 | NA | NA | CASSVTETDTQYF | TGTGCCAGCAGTGTAACCGAAACAGATACGCAGTATTTT
TRBJ2-3 | TRBV24-1 | TRBD1 | NA | CATSDLRGTGATDTQYF | TGTGCCACCAGTGATTTGAGGGGGACAGGGGCAACAGATACGCAGTATTTT
TRBJ2-7 | TRBV2 | NA | NA | CASSDNEQYF | TGTGCCAGCAGTGACAACGAGCAGTACTTC
TRBJ2-3 | TRBV4-2 | NA | NA | CASSQEFTGNTDTQYF | TGTGCCAGCAGCCAAGAATTCACAGGGAATACAGATACGCAGTATTTT
TRBJ2-7 | TRBV5-6 | NA | NA | CASSLRDFSYEQYF | TGTGCCAGCAGCTTGCGCGATTTCTCCTACGAGCAGTACTTC
TRBJ1-5 | TRBV4-1 | NA | NA | CASSQDRGNQPQHF | TGCGCCAGCAGCCAAGACAGGGGCAATCAGCCCCAGCATTTT
TRBJ1-1 | TRBV7-2 | TRBD1 | NA | CASSSLTGQLMNTEAFF | TGTGCCAGCAGTTCCTTAACGGGACAGCTCATGAACACTGAAGCTTTCTTT
TRBJ2-4 | TRBV19 | NA | NA | CASTPAGQAKNIQYF | TGTGCCAGTACCCCTGCAGGCCAAGCCAAAAACATTCAGTACTTC
TRBJ1-2 | TRBV28 | NA | NA | CASSGQGNYGYTF | TGTGCCAGCAGTGGGCAGGGAAACTATGGCTACACCTTC
TRBJ1-5 | TRBV10-1 | TRBD1 | NA | CASSHDREQPQHF | TGCGCCAGCAGCCACGACAGGGAACAGCCCCAGCATTTT
TRBJ1-6 | TRBV6-5 | NA | few | CASSNSNSPLHF | TGTGCCAGCAGTAACAGCAATTCACCCCTCCACTTT
TRBJ1-1 | TRBV29-1 | NA | NA | CSVWTGDEPGTEAFF | TGCAGCGTTTGGACGGGAGATGAGCCTGGCACTGAAGCTTTCTTT